The clone carrying this TCR beta chain has just a few counts. What it recognizes is unknown. TCRdb called the reads again in MiXCR, with one record for every CDR3 protein. The sample includes around 900,000 distinct CDR3 sequences, less than 35% seen only once; the top ten take roughly 13%. These data belong to a study of T cell repertoires in cytomegalovirus infection. Germline loops: CDR1 SEHNR, CDR2 FQNEAQ (reference sequence). Trimming removed 2 bases from V and 6 bases from J; junction bases left unmatched: 7. This CDR3 has 15 residues. The chain employs TRBV7-9 and TRBJ2-4, with 7 bases lining up with TRBD1. This clonotype was sampled from a human donor in good health (CMV status not recorded). Some clones in this sample may be carry-over from other donors' samples. The starting material was cultured CD8+ T cells from PBMCs, obtained from culture after CMV antigen stimulation. The CDR3 reads CASSLFDREGNIQYF. Here the CDR3 DNA reads TGTGCCAGCAGCTTATTCGACAGGGAAGGAAACATTCAGTACTTC.